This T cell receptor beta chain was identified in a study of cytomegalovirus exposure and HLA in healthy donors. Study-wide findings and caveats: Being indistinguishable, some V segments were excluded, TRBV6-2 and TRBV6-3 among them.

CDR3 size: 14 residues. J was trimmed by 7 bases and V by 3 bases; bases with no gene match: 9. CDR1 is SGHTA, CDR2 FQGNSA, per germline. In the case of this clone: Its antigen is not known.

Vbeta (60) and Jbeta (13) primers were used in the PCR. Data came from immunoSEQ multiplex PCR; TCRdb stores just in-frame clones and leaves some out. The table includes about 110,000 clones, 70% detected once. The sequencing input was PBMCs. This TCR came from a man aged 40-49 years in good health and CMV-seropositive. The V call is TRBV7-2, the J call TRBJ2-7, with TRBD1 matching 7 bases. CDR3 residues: CASSLLQGPGEQYF. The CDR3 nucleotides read TGTGCCAGCAGCTTGTTACAGGGGCCGGGAGAGCAGTACTTC.